This T cell receptor beta chain is from a study of shared clonotypes between healthy human individuals. In the study overall: Donor composition was a couple of women and a few men, aged 18 to 49.

Study conclusions and caveats: Several donors showed sharing of about 5.5% of naive CD4 clonotypes. Sampling involved blood alone; tissue repertoires likely differ. An expected dependence of interdonor clonotype sharing on sequencing depth was noted.

TCRdb keeps only in-frame clones here, not all; method: immunoSEQ multiplex PCR. The table has roughly 2.5 million clones, 90% to 95% seen once. The ends were cut back, 2 bases at V and 1 base at J, with 15 bases in the middle. Germline CDR1 SEHNR, CDR2 FQNEAQ (reference sequence). The CDR3 runs to 16 residues. In regard to this clone: Antigen unknown.

Sample: naive CD4+ T cells sorted from blood. Subset of the sample: CD45RA+ positively selected. This TCR came from a man between 18 and 29 years old in good health. The gene calls are TRBV7-9 and TRBJ2-7; D may be TRBD1 (6 bases). The CDR3 sequence is CASSLSDSLSSYEQYF. CDR3 nucleotide sequence: TGTGCCAGCAGCTTATCGGACAGCTTAAGTTCCTACGAGCAGTACTTC.